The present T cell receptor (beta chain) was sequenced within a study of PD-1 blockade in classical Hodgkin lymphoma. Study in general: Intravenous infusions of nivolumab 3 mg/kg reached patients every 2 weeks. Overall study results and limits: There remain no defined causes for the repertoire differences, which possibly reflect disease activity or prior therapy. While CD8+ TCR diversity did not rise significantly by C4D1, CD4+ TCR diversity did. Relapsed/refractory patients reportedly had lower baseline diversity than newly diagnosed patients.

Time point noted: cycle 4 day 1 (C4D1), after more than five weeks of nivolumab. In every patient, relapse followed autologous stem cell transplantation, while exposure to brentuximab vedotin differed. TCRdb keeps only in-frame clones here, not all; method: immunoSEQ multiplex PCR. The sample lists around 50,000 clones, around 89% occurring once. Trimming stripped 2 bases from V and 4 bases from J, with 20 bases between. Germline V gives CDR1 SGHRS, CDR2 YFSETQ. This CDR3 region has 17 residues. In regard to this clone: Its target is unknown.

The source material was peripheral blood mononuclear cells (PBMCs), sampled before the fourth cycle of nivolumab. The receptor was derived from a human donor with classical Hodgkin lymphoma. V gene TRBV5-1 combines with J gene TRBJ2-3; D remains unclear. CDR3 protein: CASSLYRAPEVPDTQYF. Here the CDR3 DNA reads TGCGCCAGCAGCTTATACCGGGCCCCCGAGGTCCCAGATACGCAGTATTTT.